Shown below are 15 T cell receptor beta chains from a single sample sequenced in a study of T cell responses to AZD1222 COVID-19 vaccine. Assay used: immunoSEQ multiplex PCR; TCRdb lists only in-frame clones, some missing. The table lists approximately 180,000 clones, around 90% of them singletons. The sample was peripheral blood, taken 28 days after the second dose of the MenACWY control vaccine. Receptor source: an adult who received the MenACWY meningococcal vaccine as a control.

The chain has TRBV30 and TRBJ2-1; possible D gene TRBD2, 6 bases. V lost 5 bases and J 1 base, leaving 24 bases between the germline ends. Germline lookup yields CDR1 GTSNPN and CDR2 SVGIG (reference sequence). This CDR3 contains 18 residues. CDR3: CAWAGTRPYKPSYNEQFF. CDR3 DNA sequence: TGTGCCTGGGCCGGGACTCGCCCTTACAAGCCTTCCTACAATGAGCAGTTCTTC.

V is TRBV28 and J is TRBJ1-4; no firm D call. Trimming left V 2 bases short and J 3 bases short, with 7 bases between. CDR1 is MDHEN and CDR2 is SYDVKM in the germline V gene. The CDR3 contains 14 residues. CDR3 region: CASSLAAPNEKLFF. The CDR3 DNA is TGTGCCAGCAGTTTAGCAGCCCCTAATGAAAAACTGTTTTTT.

The V call is TRBV3-1 (or the pseudogene TRBV3-2), the J call TRBJ1-1, with a weak D call TRBD1 (5 bases). The CDR3 has 13 residues. V shed 4 bases and J shed 6 bases, with 12 bases lying between them. Germline V gene sequence: CDR1 LGHDT, CDR2 YNNKEL (reference sequence). CDR3 sequence (DNA): TGTGCCAGCAGCCCCGGACACGGGCCTGAAGCTTTCTTT. This sequence encodes CASSPGHGPEAFF.

V and J are TRBV11-3 and TRBJ2-7; D possibly matches TRBD1 or TRBD2 (5 bases each). This CDR3 comprises 17 residues. Germline V gene lookup returns CDR1 SGHNT and CDR2 YENEEA. V lost 4 bases and J 6 bases, leaving 25 bases between the germline ends. The CDR3 reads CASSYETGTYHPPEQYF. DNA for the CDR3: TGTGCCAGCAGCTATGAGACCGGGACCTATCACCCCCCCGAGCAGTACTTC.

The chain is built from TRBV7-9 and TRBJ2-7; D uncertain. The CDR3 runs 14 residues. Trimming removed 2 bases at V and 4 bases at J, with 12 bases between. The germline V gene has CDR1 SEHNR and CDR2 FQNEAQ (reference sequence). The CDR3 spells CASSLYGLEYEQYF. The CDR3 nucleotides are TGTGCCAGCAGCTTATACGGTTTGGAGTACGAGCAGTACTTC.

J is TRBJ2-5 and V is TRBV6-1; TRBD2 matches at 8 bases. From germline, CDR1 is MNHNS and CDR2 SASEGT. With 7 bases clipped from V and 7 bases from J, the junction kept 8 bases outside the gene matches. The CDR3 is made up of 13 amino acids. CDR3 nucleotides: TGTGCCAGCACGGGGGGGCTCTGGACGACCCAGTACTTC. It is translated as CASTGGLWTTQYF.

The rearrangement joins TRBV15 to TRBJ1-4, with D maybe TRBD1 (6 bases). CDR1 is LNHNV, CDR2 YYDKDF, per germline (reference sequence). V lost 3 bases, J lost 4 bases, and 12 bases lay in between. The CDR3 extends over 15 amino acids. CDR3 nucleotide sequence: TGTGCCACCAGCAGGGACAGATCCCTTAATGAAAAACTGTTTTTT. Residues: CATSRDRSLNEKLFF.

The chain uses TRBV5-6 and TRBJ2-6; D unresolved. The CDR3 totals 15 residues. Per the germline V gene, CDR1 is SGHDT and CDR2 is YYEEEE. Trimming removed 2 bases from V and 0 bases from J, with 6 bases in between. The CDR3 is CASSFSISGANVLTF. DNA of the CDR3: TGTGCCAGCAGCTTTAGTATCTCTGGGGCCAACGTCCTGACTTTC.

V usage is TRBV28 and J usage is TRBJ2-3; no reliable D call. Trimming left V 7 bases short and J 4 bases short, with 18 bases between. This CDR3 has 15 amino acids. CDR1 is MDHEN, CDR2 SYDVKM, per germline. The CDR3 coding sequence is TGTGCCAGCACCCAAGGGCTATTTAATGCAGATACGCAGTATTTT. Encoded protein: CASTQGLFNADTQYF.

The V and J genes are TRBV2 and TRBJ1-6; no reliable D call. The CDR3 is 14 amino acids. Germline values: CDR1 SNHLY, CDR2 FYNNEI. Trimming left V 7 bases short and J 0 bases short, with 7 bases between. The CDR3 DNA is TGTGCCAGCACTTTCCTCTCCTATAATTCACCCCTCCACTTT. Translated: CASTFLSYNSPLHF.

The chain recombines TRBV28 with TRBJ1-2; 7 nucleotides line up with TRBD1. The CDR3 runs to 15 residues. Per germline, CDR1 MDHEN and CDR2 SYDVKM. V lost 0 bases and J lost 5; bases outside the gene matches: 6. This CDR3 reads CASSLWHRGGYGYTF. CDR3 in DNA: TGTGCCAGCAGTTTATGGCACAGGGGAGGGTATGGCTACACCTTC.

J is TRBJ2-7 and V is TRBV18; D is unclear. Germline CDR1 and CDR2: KGHSH and LQKENI. Trimming shortened V by 3 bases and J by 0 bases, and 12 bases separated the two germline ends. The CDR3 is made up of 15 amino acids. The CDR3 sequence is CASSPTETSSYEQYF. The CDR3 DNA sequence: TGTGCCAGCTCACCTACAGAAACCAGCTCCTACGAGCAGTACTTC.

CDR3 DNA sequence: TGCGCCAGCAGTGAGTGGGGGTTCGAGCAGTACTTC. Translation: CASSEWGFEQYF. This chain connects TRBV10-1 to TRBJ2-7; the D gene could be TRBD1 or TRBD2 (5 bases each). The CDR3 length is 12 residues. Germline V gene sequence: CDR1 WNHNN, CDR2 SYGVQD (reference sequence). Between the trimmed V and J ends, which lost 1 base and 6 bases, there was a span of 7 bases.

CDR3 protein: CASSQGARTSGGGEQFF. The CDR3 DNA reads TGCGCCAGCAGCCAAGGGGCCCGGACTAGCGGTGGGGGTGAGCAGTTCTTC. V and J are TRBV4-1 and TRBJ2-1; TRBD2 matches 10 bases. Germline values: CDR1 MGHRA, CDR2 YSYEKL. The length of the CDR3 is 17 residues. V shed 1 base and J 9 bases; nucleotides not matched to a gene: 12.

In its sample, this clone was seen once. The rearrangement uses TRBV10-3 and TRBJ1-1; D gene ambiguous. Germline CDR1 reads ENHRY; CDR2 reads SYGVKD. CDR3 length: 14 residues. V lost 0 bases and J 3 bases, leaving 8 bases between the germline ends. CDR3 nucleotide sequence: TGTGCCATCAGTGAGTCACGGACGTACACTGAAGCTTTCTTT. As protein: CAISESRTYTEAFF.